The entry that follows covers one T cell receptor (beta chain) sequence. Its antigen is still unknown. The data originate from a study of T-cell memory formation after mild COVID-19. Germline CDR1 LGHDT, CDR2 YNNKEL (reference sequence). The CDR3 consists of 14 residues. Trimming cost V 6 bases and J 0 bases; bases outside gene matches: 4. TCRdb fed the 5' RACE reads into MiXCR, producing one record per CDR3 protein. Of approximately 150,000 distinct CDR3 sequences in the sample, 14% were seen once. Whole-study findings and limits: Clones contracting across day 15 to 85 had a balanced CD4/CD8 profile; later expanding clones leaned CD4+.

This TCR was recovered from an adult woman who had mild COVID-19 (a few samples of this study predate the infection). Cell type and time point are not known. Material for sequencing was PBMCs or a T cell subset sorted from them (not recorded which). The V call is TRBV3-1, the J call TRBJ2-7; TRBD1 matches 8 bases. CDR3: CASRGTGSSYEQYF. CDR3 sequence (DNA): TGTGCCAGCAGGGGGACAGGTAGCTCCTACGAGCAGTACTTC.